A single sample is the source of the 3 T cell receptor beta chains below, sequenced in a study of OX40 agonist ivuxolimab in advanced cancers. TCRdb's copy holds only in-frame clones and misses some; the assay was immunoSEQ multiplex PCR. The data hold about 48,000 clones, with approximately 86% observed a single time. The source was CD4+ or CD8+ T cells sorted from blood, collected in a trial of the OX40 agonist ivuxolimab. Every receptor here comes from an adult with an advanced solid tumor such as melanoma, head and neck, liver or kidney cancer.

This chain joins TRBV5-5 and TRBJ1-6; 7 bases line up with TRBD1. Germline CDR1 SGHKS, CDR2 YYEKEE (reference sequence). The CDR3 runs 15 residues. The ends lost 3 bases at V and 4 bases at J; junction bases unmatched: 4. Here the CDR3 DNA reads TGTGCCAGCAGCTCCCCGGGACAGTATAATTCACCCCTCCACTTT. Protein sequence: CASSSPGQYNSPLHF. Looking up the rest from reference TRBV5-5 and TRBJ1-6 gives the full variable domain: DAGVTQSPTHLIKTRGQQVTLRCSPISGHKSVSWYQQVLGQGPQFIFQYYEKEERGRGNFPDRFSARQFPNYSSELNVNALLLGDSALYLCASSSPGQYNSPLHFGNGTRLTVT.

The genes are TRBV5-6 and TRBJ2-3; no definite D call. Trimming pared 2 bases from V and 5 bases from J, leaving 9 bases between. Germline V gene lookup returns CDR1 SGHDT and CDR2 YYEEEE. This CDR3 is built from 13 residues. The CDR3 sequence is CASSLLGLDTQYF. In DNA, the CDR3 is TGTGCCAGCAGCTTATTGGGGTTAGATACGCAGTATTTT.

This chain joins TRBV10-1 and TRBJ2-3; D possibly corresponds to TRBD2 (7 bases). Germline loops: CDR1 WNHNN, CDR2 SYGVQD (reference sequence). Deletions cut 3 bases from V and 6 bases from J, with 19 bases between. This CDR3 has 16 residues. The CDR3 sequence is CASSDGRGGALDTQYF. CDR3 DNA sequence: TGCGCCAGCAGTGACGGTAGGGGGGGGGCCTTGGATACGCAGTATTTT.